This T cell receptor (beta chain) emerged from a study of blood T cell repertoires in COVID-19. Study-level information: Some COVID-19 samples were acute and others convalescent; all came from the United States, Italy and Spain.

The CDR3 is 14 residues long. Looked up from germline, CDR1 is MDHEN and CDR2 is SYDVKM. With V trimmed by 6 bases and J by 2 bases, 5 bases remained unmatched. Original handling: Amplification from reference gene primers served as the basis for estimated nucleated cell counts. TCRdb keeps only in-frame clones here, not all; method: immunoSEQ multiplex PCR. The DNA gave D and trimming, while V, J and clone size come from that table. The profile shows tens of thousands of clones, about 88% of them singletons. Sequencing was done on a sample of peripheral blood. The receptor was isolated from a human donor in a cohort sampled during active COVID-19. The chain is built from TRBV28 and TRBJ2-7, with 9 bases aligning to TRBD2. CDR3 region: CASRGSGGAYEQYF. In DNA, the CDR3 is TGTGCCAGCAGGGGTAGCGGGGGAGCCTACGAGCAGTACTTC.